Shown below are 3 T cell receptor beta chains from a single sample sequenced in a study of OX40 agonist ivuxolimab in advanced cancers. Method: immunoSEQ multiplex PCR; TCRdb's copy keeps in-frame clones and lacks some. The table has about 54,000 clones, almost 85% seen once. This specimen consisted of CD4+ or CD8+ T cells sorted from blood, obtained in a trial of the OX40 agonist ivuxolimab. These receptors originate from an adult with an advanced solid tumor such as melanoma, head and neck, liver or kidney cancer.

The chain combines TRBV21-1 with TRBJ2-5. TRBV21-1 is reported as a pseudogene. This CDR3 has 16 residues. CDR3 region: CASSLGCLRRQETQYF. The CDR3 bases are TGTGCCAGCAGCCTAGGGTGCCTGCGACGACAAGAGACCCAGTACTTC.

The genes are TRBV5-1 and TRBJ2-2; D is unresolved. Trimming pared 3 bases from V and 3 bases from J, leaving 3 bases between. The CDR3 has 12 residues. In germline, CDR1 is SGHRS, CDR2 YFSETQ. The CDR3 loop is CASSSHTGELFF. The CDR3 nucleotides are TGCGCCAGCAGCTCCCACACCGGGGAGCTGTTTTTT.

This chain joins TRBV7-2 and TRBJ2-7, with 7 bases matching TRBD2. V was pared by 1 base and J by 0 bases, with 6 bases of the junction left unmatched. CDR3 size: 16 residues. Germline V gives CDR1 SGHTA, CDR2 FQGNSA. In nucleotides, the CDR3 is TGTGCCAGCAGCTTAGATAGGGCTAGCGGCTCCTACGAGCAGTACTTC. As protein: CASSLDRASGSYEQYF.